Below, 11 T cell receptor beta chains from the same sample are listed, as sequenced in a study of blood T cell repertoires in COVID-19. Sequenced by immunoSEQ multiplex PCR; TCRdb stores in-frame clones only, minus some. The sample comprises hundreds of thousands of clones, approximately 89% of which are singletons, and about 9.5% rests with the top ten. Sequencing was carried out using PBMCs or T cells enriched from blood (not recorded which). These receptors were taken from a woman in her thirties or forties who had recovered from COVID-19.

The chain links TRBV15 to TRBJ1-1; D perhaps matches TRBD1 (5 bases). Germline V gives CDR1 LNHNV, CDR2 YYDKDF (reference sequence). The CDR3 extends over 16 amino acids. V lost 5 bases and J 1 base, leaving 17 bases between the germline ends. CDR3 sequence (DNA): TGTGCCACCAGCGTCGGTATCGCAGGGTCGAACACTGAAGCTTTCTTT. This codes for CATSVGIAGSNTEAFF.

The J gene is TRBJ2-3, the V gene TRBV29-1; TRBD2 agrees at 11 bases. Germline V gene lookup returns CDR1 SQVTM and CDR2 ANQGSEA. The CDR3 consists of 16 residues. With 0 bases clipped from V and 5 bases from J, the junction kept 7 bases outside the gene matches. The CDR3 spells CSVEDGTSGRGDTQYF. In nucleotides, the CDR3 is TGCAGCGTTGAAGATGGGACTAGCGGACGCGGAGATACGCAGTATTTT.

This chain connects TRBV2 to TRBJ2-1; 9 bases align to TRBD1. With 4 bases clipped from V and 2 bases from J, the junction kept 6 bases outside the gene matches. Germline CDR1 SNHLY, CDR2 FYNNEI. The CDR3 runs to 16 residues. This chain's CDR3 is CASSATGTGPYNEQFF. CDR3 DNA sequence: TGTGCCAGCAGTGCAACCGGGACAGGGCCCTACAATGAGCAGTTCTTC.

The CDR3 DNA reads as TGTGCCAGCAGCTTACCGGGACAGGGGGCTGGCACCTTC. Translating it yields CASSLPGQGAGTF. The V call is TRBV11-1, the J call TRBJ1-2; 12 positions agree with TRBD1. The junction had 5 bases not matched to a gene; V was cut back by 2 bases and J by 13 bases. The CDR3 extends over 13 amino acids. Per the germline V gene, CDR1 is SGHAT and CDR2 is FQDESV (reference sequence).

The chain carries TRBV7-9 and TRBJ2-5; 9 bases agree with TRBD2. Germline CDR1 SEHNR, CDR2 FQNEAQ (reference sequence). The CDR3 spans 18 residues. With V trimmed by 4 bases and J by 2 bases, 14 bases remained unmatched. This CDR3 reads CASSSVKVAGGLQETQYF. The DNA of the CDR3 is TGTGCCAGCAGCTCCGTTAAGGTGGCGGGGGGGCTGCAAGAGACCCAGTACTTC.

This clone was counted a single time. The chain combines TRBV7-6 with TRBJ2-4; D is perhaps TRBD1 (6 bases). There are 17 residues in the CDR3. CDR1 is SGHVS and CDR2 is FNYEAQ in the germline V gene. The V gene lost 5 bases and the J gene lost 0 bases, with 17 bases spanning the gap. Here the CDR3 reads CASSPSAGEIAKNIQYF. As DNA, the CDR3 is TGTGCCAGCAGCCCCTCGGCAGGGGAAATAGCCAAAAACATTCAGTACTTC.

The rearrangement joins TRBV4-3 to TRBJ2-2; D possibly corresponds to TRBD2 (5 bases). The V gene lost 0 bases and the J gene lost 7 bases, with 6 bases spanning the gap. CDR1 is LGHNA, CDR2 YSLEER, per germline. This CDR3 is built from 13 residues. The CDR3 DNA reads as TGCGCCAGCAGCCAAGAGGAGGTCGGGGAGCTGTTTTTT. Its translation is CASSQEEVGELFF.

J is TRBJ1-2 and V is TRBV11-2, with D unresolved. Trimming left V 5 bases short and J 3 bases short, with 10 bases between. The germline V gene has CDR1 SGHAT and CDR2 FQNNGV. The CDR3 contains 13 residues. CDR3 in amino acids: CASSLGGYYGYTF. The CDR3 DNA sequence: TGTGCCAGCAGCCTTGGCGGGTACTATGGCTACACCTTC.

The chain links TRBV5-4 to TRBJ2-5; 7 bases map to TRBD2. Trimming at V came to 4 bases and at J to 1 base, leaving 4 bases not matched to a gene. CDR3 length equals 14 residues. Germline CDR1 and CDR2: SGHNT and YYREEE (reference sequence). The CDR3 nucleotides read TGTGCCAGCAGCCCAGGACTAGGCCAAGAGACCCAGTACTTC. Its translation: CASSPGLGQETQYF.

The CDR3: CASSIRGARTEAFF. As DNA, the CDR3 is TGTGCCAGTAGTATACGGGGGGCGCGAACTGAAGCTTTCTTT. The V and J genes are TRBV19 and TRBJ1-1, with D possibly TRBD1 on 6 matching bases. Germline assignment: CDR1 LNHDA and CDR2 SQIVND (reference sequence). Trimming cost V 2 bases and J 5 bases, with 12 bases left between them. The CDR3 spans 14 residues.

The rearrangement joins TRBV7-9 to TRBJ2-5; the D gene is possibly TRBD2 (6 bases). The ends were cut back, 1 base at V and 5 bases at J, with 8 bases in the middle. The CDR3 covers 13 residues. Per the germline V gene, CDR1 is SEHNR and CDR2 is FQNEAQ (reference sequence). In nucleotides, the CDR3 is TGTGCCAGCAGCTTAGATGGGAGGGAGACCCAGTACTTC. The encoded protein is CASSLDGRETQYF.